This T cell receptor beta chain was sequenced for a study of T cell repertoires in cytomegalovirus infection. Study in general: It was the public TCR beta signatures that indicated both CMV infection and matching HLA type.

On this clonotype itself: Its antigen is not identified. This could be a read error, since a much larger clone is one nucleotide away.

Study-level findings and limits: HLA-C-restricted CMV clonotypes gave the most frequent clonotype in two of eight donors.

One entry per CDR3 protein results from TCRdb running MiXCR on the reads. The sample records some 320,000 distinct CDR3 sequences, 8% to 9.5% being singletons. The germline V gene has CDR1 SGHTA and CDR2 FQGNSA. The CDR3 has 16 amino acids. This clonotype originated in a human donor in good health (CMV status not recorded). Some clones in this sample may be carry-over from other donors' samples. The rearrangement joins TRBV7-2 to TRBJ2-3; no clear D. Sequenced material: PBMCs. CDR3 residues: CVSSLETVTSTDTQYF. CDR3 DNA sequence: TGTGTCAGCAGCTTAGAAACAGTTACTAGCACAGATACGCAGTATTTT.